Listed here are 30 T cell receptor beta chains from one sample, sequenced in a study of T cell changes during pregnancy in multiple sclerosis. Assay used: immunoSEQ multiplex PCR; TCRdb lists only in-frame clones, some missing. The sample holds about 110,000 clones, approximately 90% seen once. Sequenced here: peripheral blood, sampled after pregnancy. The receptors here all came from a female donor with multiple sclerosis, enrolled in a pregnancy study.

The rearrangement links TRBV18 to TRBJ2-1; 10 bases map to TRBD1. With 2 bases clipped from V and 6 bases from J, the junction kept 13 bases outside the gene matches. The CDR3 contains 18 residues. Germline V gives CDR1 KGHSH, CDR2 LQKENI. The CDR3 DNA reads TGTGCCAGCTCACCAATTGGGACAGGGGCCGGATTACCCAATGAGCAGTTCTTC. Translated, it gives CASSPIGTGAGLPNEQFF.

The V and J genes are TRBV7-9 and TRBJ1-2, with TRBD1 matching over 8 bases. Looked up from germline, CDR1 is SEHNR and CDR2 is FQNEAQ (reference sequence). This CDR3 region has 14 residues. The J segment lost 4 bases and the V segment lost 3 bases, leaving 4 bases of the junction unmatched. The CDR3 reads CASSLTGAGYGYTF. CDR3 in DNA: TGTGCCAGCAGCTTGACAGGGGCGGGCTATGGCTACACCTTC.

CDR3 residues: CASSQRTVQETQYF. CDR3 coding DNA: TGTGCCAGCAGCCAGAGGACAGTCCAAGAGACCCAGTACTTC. The gene calls are TRBV7-2 and TRBJ2-5; a possible D gene is TRBD1 (6 bases). Trimming pared 5 bases from V and 1 base from J, leaving 11 bases between. CDR3 size: 14 residues. Germline assignment: CDR1 SGHTA and CDR2 FQGNSA. Full variable domain (missing parts from reference TRBV7-2 and TRBJ2-5): GAGVSQSPSNKVTEKGKDVELRCDPISGHTALYWYRQSLGQGLEFLIYFQGNSAPDKSGLPSDRFSAERTGGSVSTLTIQRTQQEDSAVYLCASSQRTVQETQYFGPGTRLLVL.

This sequence joins TRBV27 and TRBJ2-5; TRBD1 aligns across 9 bases. The germline V gene encodes CDR1 MNHEY and CDR2 SMNVEV (reference sequence). The CDR3 loop spans 15 amino acids. The trim removed 3 bases at V and 0 bases at J, leaving 2 bases unmatched. The CDR3 nucleotides read TGTGCCAGCAGTTTCGGGACAGGGTACCAAGAGACCCAGTACTTC. Amino acid sequence: CASSFGTGYQETQYF.

This clone was seen a single time. This chain uses TRBV5-6 with TRBJ1-2; 8 nucleotides match TRBD1. Looked up from germline, CDR1 is SGHDT and CDR2 is YYEEEE. This CDR3 has 16 residues. V was pared by 4 bases and J by 4 bases, with 12 bases of the junction left unmatched. For the CDR3, the DNA is TGTGCCAGCAGCCGAATCGTGTCAGGGGGCGCCTATGGCTACACCTTC. It encodes CASSRIVSGGAYGYTF.

This sequence joins TRBV18 and TRBJ1-5; 12 bases match TRBD1. V shed 6 bases and J 6 bases; nucleotides not matched to a gene: 18. The CDR3 has 19 residues. Germline CDR1 reads KGHSH; CDR2 reads LQKENI. The CDR3 reads CASSQAPGQGASGAQPQHF. The CDR3 DNA reads TGTGCCAGCTCGCAGGCGCCGGGACAGGGGGCTTCGGGGGCTCAGCCCCAGCATTTT.

The chain uses TRBV19 and TRBJ2-5, with 7 bases matching TRBD1. The V gene end was trimmed by 1 base and the J gene end by 3 bases; junction bases not matched to a gene: 5. The CDR3 is 15 amino acids. Looked up from germline, CDR1 is LNHDA and CDR2 is SQIVND (reference sequence). The CDR3 here is CASSIGDSLKETQYF. The CDR3 nucleotides read TGTGCCAGTAGTATAGGGGACAGCTTAAAAGAGACCCAGTACTTC.

V and J are TRBV7-6 and TRBJ2-2; tentatively, D is TRBD1 (6 bases). The V end was cut by 7 bases, the J end by 10 bases, with 16 bases between. CDR3 length: 13 amino acids. Germline CDR1 reads SGHVS; CDR2 reads FNYEAQ. CDR3 sequence reads: CASTEAGVAELFF. CDR3 nucleotide sequence: TGTGCCAGCACCGAAGCAGGGGTTGCGGAGCTGTTTTTT.

Only one count was recorded for this clone. The chain has TRBV5-6 and TRBJ1-1; 10 bases are a match to TRBD1. Germline V gene lookup returns CDR1 SGHDT and CDR2 YYEEEE. This CDR3 spans 15 amino acids. V trimming: 1 base; J trimming: 4 bases; junction bases outside the gene matches: 4. The CDR3 is CASSLPTGGGTEAFF. In DNA, the CDR3 is TGTGCCAGCAGCTTGCCGACAGGGGGCGGCACTGAAGCTTTCTTT.

CDR3 bases: TGTGCCAGCAGCGTACAGGGGAGTAGTACTGAAGCTTTCTTT. Amino acids: CASSVQGSSTEAFF. The J gene is TRBJ1-1, the V gene TRBV9, with D possibly TRBD1 on 6 matching bases. V was pared by 1 base and J by 5 bases, with 12 bases between. CDR3 size: 14 residues. Germline V gene lookup returns CDR1 SGDLS and CDR2 YYNGEE.

The CDR3 coding sequence is TGTGCCAGTAGTCAACTAACGGGACAGGGCGTCTATACGCAGTATTTT. Translated: CASSQLTGQGVYTQYF. The V call is TRBV19, the J call TRBJ2-3, with 9 bases aligning to TRBD1. V dropped 5 bases and J dropped 7; count of bases not matched to a gene: 13. The germline CDR1 and CDR2 sequences are LNHDA and SQIVND (reference sequence). The CDR3 covers 16 residues. Full variable domain (outside the CDR3, taken from reference TRBV19 and TRBJ2-3): DGGITQSPKYLFRKEGQNVTLSCEQNLNHDAMYWYRQDPGQGLRLIYYSQIVNDFQKGDIAEGYSVSREKKESFPLTVTSAQKNPTAFYLCASSQLTGQGVYTQYFGPGTRLTVL.

The J gene is TRBJ2-2, the V gene TRBV2; D might be TRBD1 (5 bases). Looked up from germline, CDR1 is SNHLY and CDR2 is FYNNEI. Trimming cost V 5 bases and J 4 bases, with 20 bases left between them. CDR3 size: 17 residues. As DNA, the CDR3 is TGTGCCAGCAGTTTCACAGGAACCTTAGCCCGCACCGGGGAGCTGTTTTTT. Its translation is CASSFTGTLARTGELFF. The full variable domain, rest sourced from reference TRBV2 and TRBJ2-2, is EPEVTQTPSHQVTQMGQEVILRCVPISNHLYFYWYRQILGQKVEFLVSFYNNEISEKSEIFDDQFSVERPDGSNFTLKIRSTKLEDSAMYFCASSFTGTLARTGELFFGEGSRLTVL.

V gene TRBV5-8 combines with J gene TRBJ1-2; perhaps TRBD1 as D (6 bases). CDR1 SGHTS and CDR2 YDEGEE come from the germline V gene. The CDR3 length is 13 residues. V lost 4 bases to trimming and J lost 8 bases, with 15 bases between them. The CDR3 bases are TGTGCCAGCAGCGGGGCCGGGACAAACGGCTACACCTTC. It codes for CASSGAGTNGYTF.

This sequence joins TRBV5-4 and TRBJ2-3, with 13 bases matching TRBD2. Per germline, CDR1 SGHNT and CDR2 YYREEE (reference sequence). The CDR3 totals 17 residues. J was trimmed by 0 bases and V by 4 bases; bases with no gene match: 5. This CDR3 is CASSRRLAGGSTDTQYF. The CDR3 region has the DNA TGTGCCAGCAGCCGAAGACTAGCGGGGGGTAGCACAGATACGCAGTATTTT. Together with reference TRBV5-4 and TRBJ2-3, the CDR3 gives the full variable domain: ETGVTQSPTHLIKTRGQQVTLRCSSQSGHNTVSWYQQALGQGPQFIFQYYREEENGRGNFPPRFSGLQFPNYSSELNVNALELDDSALYLCASSRRLAGGSTDTQYFGPGTRLTVL.

The J gene is TRBJ1-2, the V gene TRBV2, with D unclear. The CDR3 has 13 residues. CDR1 is SNHLY, CDR2 FYNNEI, per germline. V lost 3 bases and J 4 bases, leaving 9 bases between the germline ends. The CDR3 nucleotides read TGTGCCAGCAGTGAGAGAGGGTTCTATGGCTACACCTTC. Translated, it gives CASSERGFYGYTF. The full variable domain, with the rest looked up from reference TRBV2 and TRBJ1-2, is EPEVTQTPSHQVTQMGQEVILRCVPISNHLYFYWYRQILGQKVEFLVSFYNNEISEKSEIFDDQFSVERPDGSNFTLKIRSTKLEDSAMYFCASSERGFYGYTFGSGTRLTVV.

V usage is TRBV11-2 and J usage is TRBJ2-7; TRBD1 matches 8 bases. The CDR3 totals 11 residues. V trimming: 5 bases; J trimming: 10 bases; junction bases outside the gene matches: 4. Germline-derived CDR1 and CDR2 are SGHAT and FQNNGV. For the CDR3, the DNA is TGTGCCAGCAGCAAACAGGGGGATCAGTACTTC. It yields the protein CASSKQGDQYF.

A note on this clone: A read error may produce the germline difference seen at one junction end. The genes are TRBV11-3 and TRBJ2-7; D may be TRBD1 (5 bases). The germline V gene has CDR1 SGHNT and CDR2 YENEEA. The CDR3 is 13 amino acids. CDR3 amino acids: CASSTQGSHEQYF. CDR3 sequence (DNA): TGTGCCAGCAGTACGCAGGGCTCCCACGAGCAGTACTTC.

The chain couples TRBV4-1 to TRBJ1-2, with 7 bases that match TRBD1. CDR1 is MGHRA, CDR2 YSYEKL, per germline. V was clipped by 0 bases and J by 4 bases; unmatched bases: 5. The CDR3 runs to 15 residues. The CDR3: CASSQETGSIYGYTF. The DNA for the CDR3 is TGCGCCAGCAGCCAAGAGACAGGGTCGATCTATGGCTACACCTTC.

There are a few counts of this clone. This chain joins TRBV6-6 and TRBJ1-5; a weak D match, TRBD1 (6 bases). The V end was cut by 2 bases, the J end by 0 bases, with 11 bases between. The germline gives CDR1 MNHNY, CDR2 SVGAGI (reference sequence). The length of the CDR3 is 16 residues. This CDR3 is CASSYGRGSSNQPQHF. Here the CDR3 DNA reads TGTGCCAGCAGTTACGGGAGGGGGTCTAGCAATCAGCCCCAGCATTTT.

This rearrangement joins TRBV11-2 to TRBJ2-5, with D unclear. CDR1 is SGHAT, CDR2 FQNNGV, per germline. V lost 0 bases, J lost 0 bases, and 5 bases lay in between. CDR3 size: 14 residues. CDR3: CASSLDGYQETQYF. The CDR3 coding sequence is TGTGCCAGCAGCTTAGATGGCTACCAAGAGACCCAGTACTTC.

The chain combines TRBV7-9 with TRBJ1-1, with 9 bases aligning to TRBD1. Germline CDR1 and CDR2: SEHNR and FQNEAQ (reference sequence). J gave up 7 bases and V 8 bases, and 11 bases lay outside the gene matches. The CDR3 length is 14 residues. CDR3 amino acids: CASLPGQGKDEAFF. CDR3 coding DNA: TGTGCCAGCCTCCCGGGACAGGGAAAGGATGAAGCTTTCTTT. Full variable domain (missing parts from reference TRBV7-9 and TRBJ1-1): DTGVSQNPRHKITKRGQNVTFRCDPISEHNRLYWYRQTLGQGPEFLTYFQNEAQLEKSRLLSDRFSAERPKGSFSTLEIQRTEQGDSAMYLCASLPGQGKDEAFFGQGTRLTVV.

The chain recombines TRBV28 with TRBJ1-6, with TRBD1 identical over 7 bases. The junction had 10 bases not matched to a gene; V was cut back by 4 bases and J by 10 bases. In germline, CDR1 is MDHEN, CDR2 SYDVKM. This CDR3 is built from 15 residues. In nucleotides, the CDR3 is TGTGCCAGCAGTTCGGGGACAGCCCCCAGATCACCCCTCCACTTT. It translates to CASSSGTAPRSPLHF.

This clone was picked up one time. The rearrangement uses TRBV19 and TRBJ1-2; D call uncertain. V was trimmed by 2 bases and J by 0 bases, leaving 19 bases between them. The CDR3 length is 18 residues. Germline loops: CDR1 LNHDA, CDR2 SQIVND (reference sequence). CDR3 loop: CASSIIAAGAGANYGYTF. The DNA for the CDR3 is TGTGCCAGTAGTATAATAGCCGCGGGAGCTGGAGCTAACTATGGCTACACCTTC.

This clone has only one observation. The chain carries TRBV5-6 and TRBJ2-6; D possibly corresponds to TRBD2 (6 bases). Germline V gene lookup returns CDR1 SGHDT and CDR2 YYEEEE. The CDR3 is 17 residues long. The germline V and J ends were trimmed by 4 bases and 0 bases, with 14 bases remaining between them. CDR3 nucleotide sequence: TGTGCCAGCAGCCCTTGGGGGAGGCTCTCTGGGGCCAACGTCCTGACTTTC. This codes for CASSPWGRLSGANVLTF.

This clone was picked up one time. The rearrangement links TRBV25-1 to TRBJ2-1; D is possibly TRBD1 (5 bases). Per germline, CDR1 MGHDK and CDR2 SYGVNS. Deletions cut 8 bases from V and 0 bases from J, with 14 bases between. The CDR3 extends over 15 amino acids. CDR3 loop: CASQGTFSSYNEQFF. The CDR3 DNA reads TGTGCCAGCCAGGGAACTTTTAGCTCCTACAATGAGCAGTTCTTC.

V is TRBV18 and J is TRBJ1-1; possibly TRBD1 for D (5 bases). Per the germline V gene, CDR1 is KGHSH and CDR2 is LQKENI. V was pared by 5 bases and J by 11 bases, with 18 bases between. The CDR3 length is 13 residues. CDR3 region: CASSGDFPEEAFF. The CDR3 nucleotides are TGTGCCAGCTCAGGGGACTTTCCGGAGGAGGCTTTCTTT.

The V gene is TRBV25-1, the J gene TRBJ2-5; D perhaps matches TRBD2 (5 bases). With the DNA end fitting TRBJ2-7 better, the J assignment may be wrong. This CDR3 has 13 residues. Germline assignment: CDR1 MGHDK and CDR2 SYGVNS. The CDR3 DNA reads as TGTGCCAGCATCAACCCGGCGGGTTCCGAGCAGTACTTC. Protein: CASINPAGSEQYF.

The chain uses TRBV2 and TRBJ2-3, with 8 bases that match TRBD2. CDR3 size: 13 residues. The germline V gene encodes CDR1 SNHLY and CDR2 FYNNEI. The J segment lost 2 bases and the V segment lost 8 bases, leaving 3 bases of the junction unmatched. The CDR3 reads CASSGGFTDTQYF. The CDR3 DNA reads as TGTGCCAGCTCGGGGGGGTTCACAGATACGCAGTATTTT.

CDR3 in DNA: TGCGCCAGCAGCAGAGAGGGATTAGATGAGCAGTTCTTC. Translated: CASSREGLDEQFF. The rearrangement joins TRBV5-1 to TRBJ2-1, with D possibly being TRBD2 (5 bases). This CDR3 has 13 residues. The germline V gene encodes CDR1 SGHRS and CDR2 YFSETQ. V was cut by 4 bases and J by 8 bases, with 13 bases left in between.

V usage is TRBV25-1 and J usage is TRBJ1-1; no clear D. V lost 6 bases, J lost 3 bases, and 11 bases lay in between. Germline assignment: CDR1 MGHDK and CDR2 SYGVNS. The CDR3 is made up of 13 amino acids. Here the CDR3 reads CASRAGGHTEAFF. The DNA for the CDR3 is TGTGCCAGCAGGGCGGGTGGCCACACTGAAGCTTTCTTT. Filled out from reference TRBV25-1 and TRBJ1-1, the complete variable domain reads EADIYQTPRYLVIGTGKKITLECSQTMGHDKMYWYQQDPGMELHLIHYSYGVNSTEKGDLSSESTVSRIRTEHFPLTLESARPSHTSQYLCASRAGGHTEAFFGQGTRLTVV.